This T cell receptor (beta chain) was found in a study of graft-versus-host responses after intestinal transplantation. About the research overall: Every recipient had anti-thymocyte globulin induction and 3 to 4 years of tacrolimus plus steroids. General study points: Detected in recipient marrow were GvH clones, some of which were first observed in ileum or blood. Where graft-donor T cell macrochimerism was present, patients had high graft-versus-host to host-versus-graft clonal ratios in allografts.

In regard to this clone: What it recognizes is unknown.

The CDR3 spans 14 residues. Trimming removed 8 bases from V and 3 bases from J, with 14 bases in between. Germline assignment: CDR1 MNHEY and CDR2 SVGAGI. Produced via immunoSEQ multiplex PCR; TCRdb's table is partial and in-frame only. The repertoire has 75,000 to 100,000 clones, roughly 83% of them found once; the top ten carry 1.4% to 1.5%. This chain links TRBV6-5 with TRBJ2-1, with a weak D call TRBD2 (6 bases). This TCR came from a human patient who received an intestinal transplant, so some T cells may come from the graft donor. The specimen was PBMCs, collected 255 days after intestinal transplant. In DNA, the CDR3 is TGTGCCAGCGGCGACTTGCGGGGCTACAATGAGCAGTTCTTC. Amino acid sequence: CASGDLRGYNEQFF.